The sequence of this T cell receptor (beta chain) was determined in a study of T-cell reconstitution after alpha-beta-depleted transplantation in children. Germline-derived CDR1 and CDR2 are DFQATT and SNEGSKA (reference sequence). The V end was cut by 0 bases, the J end by 0 bases, with 9 bases between. The CDR3 has 15 residues. The authors prepared the TCRbeta library with unique molecular identifiers. From the PCR reads, TCRdb called clonotypes with MiXCR, one entry per CDR3 protein. Of approximately 210,000 distinct CDR3 sequences in the sample, approximately 14% were seen once. This receptor was taken from a human donor who donated a stem cell graft to a child with acute lymphoblastic leukemia. This sample comprised PBMCs from the stem cell graft donor, obtained from the stem cell graft. The chain has TRBV20-1 and TRBJ1-3; D remains ambiguous. CDR3 protein: CSARDHEGSGNTIYF. The CDR3 region has the DNA TGCAGTGCTAGAGATCATGAGGGCTCTGGAAACACCATATATTTT.